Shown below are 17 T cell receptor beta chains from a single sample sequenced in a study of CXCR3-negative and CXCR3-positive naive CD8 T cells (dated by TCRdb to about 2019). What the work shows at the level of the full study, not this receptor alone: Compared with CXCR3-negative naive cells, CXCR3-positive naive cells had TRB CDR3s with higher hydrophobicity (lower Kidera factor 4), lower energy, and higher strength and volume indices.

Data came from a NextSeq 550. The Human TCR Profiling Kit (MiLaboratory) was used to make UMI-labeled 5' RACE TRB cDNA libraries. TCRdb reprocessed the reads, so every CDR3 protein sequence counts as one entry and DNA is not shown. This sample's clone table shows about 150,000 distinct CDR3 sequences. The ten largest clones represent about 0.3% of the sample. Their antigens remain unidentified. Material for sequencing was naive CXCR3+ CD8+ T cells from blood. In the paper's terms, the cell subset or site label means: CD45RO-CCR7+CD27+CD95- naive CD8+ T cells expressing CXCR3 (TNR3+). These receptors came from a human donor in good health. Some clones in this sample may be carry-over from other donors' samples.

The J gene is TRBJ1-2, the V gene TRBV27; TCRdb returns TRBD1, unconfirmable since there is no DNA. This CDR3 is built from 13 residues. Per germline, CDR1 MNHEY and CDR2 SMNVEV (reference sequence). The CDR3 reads CASRDRDLYGYTF.

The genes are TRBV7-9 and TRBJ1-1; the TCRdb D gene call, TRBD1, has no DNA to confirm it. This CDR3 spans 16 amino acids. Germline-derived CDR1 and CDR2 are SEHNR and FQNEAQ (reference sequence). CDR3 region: CASSLPWTEGGRVAFF.

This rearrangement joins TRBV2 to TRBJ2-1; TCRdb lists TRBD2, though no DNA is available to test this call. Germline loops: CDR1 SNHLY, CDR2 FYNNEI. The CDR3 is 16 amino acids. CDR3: CASSSSGGAPYNEQFF.

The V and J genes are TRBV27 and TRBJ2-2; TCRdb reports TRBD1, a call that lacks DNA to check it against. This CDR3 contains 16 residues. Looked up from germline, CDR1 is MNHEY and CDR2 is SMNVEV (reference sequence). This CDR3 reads CASSPLLGPGTGELFF.

CDR3 loop: CASSQVTPGTYDEQFF. The rearrangement joins TRBV4-1 to TRBJ2-1; TCRdb's D call, TRBD2, is unchecked because there is no DNA. Germline CDR1 is MGHRA and CDR2 is YSYEKL. The CDR3 runs to 16 residues.

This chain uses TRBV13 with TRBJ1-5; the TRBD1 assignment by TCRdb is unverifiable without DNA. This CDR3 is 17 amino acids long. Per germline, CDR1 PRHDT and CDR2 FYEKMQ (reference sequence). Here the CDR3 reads CASSLGLGGADNQPQHF. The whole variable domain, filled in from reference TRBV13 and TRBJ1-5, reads AAGVIQSPRHLIKEKRETATLKCYPIPRHDTVYWYQQGPGQDPQFLISFYEKMQSDKGSIPDRFSAQQFSDYHSELNMSSLELGDSALYFCASSLGLGGADNQPQHFGDGTRLSIL.

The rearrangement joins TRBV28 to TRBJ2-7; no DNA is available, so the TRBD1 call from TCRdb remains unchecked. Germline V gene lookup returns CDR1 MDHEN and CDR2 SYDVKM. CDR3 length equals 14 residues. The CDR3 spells CASSWGQGVNEQYF.

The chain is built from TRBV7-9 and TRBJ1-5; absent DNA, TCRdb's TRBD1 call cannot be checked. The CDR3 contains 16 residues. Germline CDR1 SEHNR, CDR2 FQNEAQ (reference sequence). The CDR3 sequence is CASSLVRPGDNQPQHF.

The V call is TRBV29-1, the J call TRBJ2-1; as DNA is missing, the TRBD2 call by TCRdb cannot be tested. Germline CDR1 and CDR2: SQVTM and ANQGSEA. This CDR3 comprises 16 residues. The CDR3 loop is CSVGGAERESYNEQFF.

The CDR3 reads CASSSGQGVNTDTQYF. The chain is built from TRBV6-6 and TRBJ2-3; with no DNA, the TCRdb D assignment of TRBD1 cannot be verified. Germline CDR1 and CDR2: MNHNY and SVGAGI (reference sequence). CDR3 size: 16 residues.

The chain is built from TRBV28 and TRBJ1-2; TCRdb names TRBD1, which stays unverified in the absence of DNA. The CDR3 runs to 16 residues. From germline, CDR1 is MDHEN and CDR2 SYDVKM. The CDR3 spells CASSPVRQGKNYGYTF.

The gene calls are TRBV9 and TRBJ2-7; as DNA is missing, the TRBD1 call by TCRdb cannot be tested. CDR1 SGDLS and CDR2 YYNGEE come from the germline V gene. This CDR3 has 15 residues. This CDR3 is CASSVDPQATYEQYF. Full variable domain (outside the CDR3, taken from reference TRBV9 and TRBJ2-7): DSGVTQTPKHLITATGQRVTLRCSPRSGDLSVYWYQQSLDQGLQFLIQYYNGEERAKGNILERFSAQQFPDLHSELNLSSLELGDSALYFCASSVDPQATYEQYFGPGTRLTVT.

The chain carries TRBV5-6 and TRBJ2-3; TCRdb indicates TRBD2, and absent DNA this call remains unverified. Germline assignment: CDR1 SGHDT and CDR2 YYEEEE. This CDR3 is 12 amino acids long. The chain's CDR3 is CASSLGRGGQYF.

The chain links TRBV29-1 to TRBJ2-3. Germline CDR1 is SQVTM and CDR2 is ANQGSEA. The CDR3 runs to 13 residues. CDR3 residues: CSVEGTIADTQYF.

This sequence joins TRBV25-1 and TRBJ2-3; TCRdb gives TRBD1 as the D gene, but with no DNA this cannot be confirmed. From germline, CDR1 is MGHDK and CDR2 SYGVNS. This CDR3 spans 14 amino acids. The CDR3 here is CASKGGRPTDTQYF.

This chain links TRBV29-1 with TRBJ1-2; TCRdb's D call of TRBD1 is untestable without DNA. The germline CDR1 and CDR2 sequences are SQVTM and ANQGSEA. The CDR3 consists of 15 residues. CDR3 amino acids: CSVEVRGQVGYGYTF.

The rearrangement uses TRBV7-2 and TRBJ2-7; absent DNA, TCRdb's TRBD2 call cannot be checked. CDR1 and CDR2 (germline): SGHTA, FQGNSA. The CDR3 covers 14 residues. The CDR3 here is CASSFFPGGYEQYF.